Below are 23 T cell receptor beta chains sequenced from a single sample in a study of blood T cells in healthy people across ages. PCR was performed a second time for roughly 7 to 11 cycles using a sample-barcoded 5' primer and a J-beta primer mix. From the 5' RACE reads, TCRdb called clonotypes with MiXCR, one entry per CDR3 protein. The top ten clones hold 0.65% to 0.95% of a sample with more than 900,000 distinct CDR3 sequences, about 25% of them seen once. These data were also filed under a second study, of T cells of mothers and their children.

The sequenced material came from blood. These receptors all stem from a girl aged 2-10 years in good health.

This clonotype came up a few times. J is TRBJ1-3 and V is TRBV6-2 or TRBV6-3; D is uncertain. The CDR3 has 15 amino acids. V lost 2 bases to trimming and J lost 0 bases, with 8 bases between them. Germline-derived CDR1 and CDR2 are MNHEY and SVGEGT. CDR3 DNA sequence: TGTGCCAGCAGTTACGATCCGAGCTCTGGAAACACCATATATTTT. Translated: CASSYDPSSGNTIYF.

V and J are TRBV28 and TRBJ2-4; D ambiguous. The germline CDR1 and CDR2 sequences are MDHEN and SYDVKM. The CDR3 runs 16 residues. V was trimmed by 2 bases and J by 1 base, leaving 12 bases between them. CDR3 region: CASSLLALGAKNIQYF. The CDR3, as DNA: TGTGCCAGCAGTTTACTCGCTCTCGGGGCCAAAAACATTCAGTACTTC.

This chain links TRBV4-3 with TRBJ2-3; 7 bases are shared with TRBD1. V shed 0 bases, J shed 7 bases, and the junction held 4 bases outside the gene matches. Per the germline V gene, CDR1 is LGHNA and CDR2 is YSLEER. This CDR3 comprises 14 residues. The CDR3 DNA follows: TGCGCCAGCAGCCAAGATAAGGGGGCATATACGCAGTATTTT. Translating gives CASSQDKGAYTQYF.

This clonotype was seen only a few times. One end of the junction does not line up with germline, which may come from a read error. This chain connects TRBV5-6 to TRBJ2-5; D unclear. TRBJ2-7 matches the DNA end more closely, so the J call is doubtful. This CDR3 comprises 15 residues. The germline gives CDR1 SGHDT, CDR2 YYEEEE. DNA for the CDR3: TGTGCCAGCAGCTTTGGTGACCGGACCTCCTGCGAGCAGTACTTC. Amino acid sequence: CASSFGDRTSCEQYF.

J is TRBJ2-3 and V is TRBV7-2; 12 nucleotides align to TRBD2. The CDR3 contains 18 residues. Germline values: CDR1 SGHTA, CDR2 FQGNSA. The ends lost 4 bases at V and 6 bases at J; junction bases unmatched: 14. This CDR3 is CASSSLAGGGLGSDTQYF. For the CDR3, the DNA is TGTGCCAGCAGCTCTCTAGCGGGAGGGGGATTGGGGTCTGATACGCAGTATTTT.

There are a few counts of this clonotype. The rearrangement links TRBV5-1 to TRBJ2-5; maybe TRBD1 (6 bases). CDR1 and CDR2 (germline): SGHRS, YFSETQ. Trimming removed 6 bases from V and 3 bases from J, with 12 bases in between. The CDR3 is 13 amino acids. The CDR3 spells CASTRYREETQYF. CDR3 sequence (DNA): TGCGCCAGCACTCGATACAGGGAAGAGACCCAGTACTTC.

The CDR3 here is CASSLGAGGAEGYTF. Written as DNA, the CDR3 is TGTGCCAGCAGCTTAGGGGCAGGGGGCGCAGAGGGCTACACCTTC. This chain links TRBV7-2 with TRBJ1-2; 8 bases match TRBD1. The CDR3 is 15 amino acids. Germline V gives CDR1 SGHTA, CDR2 FQGNSA. V trimming: 1 base; J trimming: 8 bases; junction bases outside the gene matches: 9.

The chain joins TRBV4-3 to TRBJ2-7; possibly TRBD2 for D (5 bases). The V and J ends lost 0 bases and 0 bases respectively, with 12 bases between them. The CDR3 is 16 residues long. The germline V gene encodes CDR1 LGHNA and CDR2 YSLEER. The CDR3 reads CASSQDKGDGSYEQYF. CDR3 DNA sequence: TGCGCCAGCAGCCAAGATAAGGGAGACGGCTCCTACGAGCAGTACTTC.

V is TRBV7-2 and J is TRBJ1-3, with a weak D call TRBD1 (6 bases). With 2 bases removed from V and 4 bases from J, the gap between germline ends came to 18 bases. The CDR3 sequence is 17 residues long. CDR1 and CDR2 (germline): SGHTA, FQGNSA. The CDR3 protein is CASSLPVGGARGNTIYF. The CDR3 DNA is TGTGCCAGCAGCTTACCCGTAGGGGGGGCGAGGGGAAACACCATATATTTT.

The chain is built from TRBV10-3 and TRBJ2-3, with 13 positions matching TRBD2. CDR1 is ENHRY, CDR2 SYGVKD, per germline. With 6 bases clipped from V and 8 bases from J, the junction kept 11 bases outside the gene matches. The CDR3 extends over 16 amino acids. The CDR3 bases are TGTGCCATCAGGAGGACTAGCGGGAGCAACGAACTTACGCAGTATTTT. Protein sequence: CAIRRTSGSNELTQYF.

This clonotype was counted only a few times. This sequence joins TRBV10-3 and TRBJ2-4, with D perhaps matching TRBD1 or TRBD2 (5 bases each). The germline V gene encodes CDR1 ENHRY and CDR2 SYGVKD. There are 13 residues in the CDR3. V lost 6 bases, J lost 7 bases, and 13 bases lay in between. CDR3 coding DNA: TGTGCCATCAGCCGGGGCAGTAGGAACATTCAGTACTTC. Protein: CAISRGSRNIQYF.

This clonotype was detected only a few times. The CDR3: CSARDHWTGDTGELFF. Written as DNA, the CDR3 is TGCAGTGCTAGAGATCACTGGACAGGGGACACCGGGGAGCTGTTTTTT. The chain is built from TRBV20-1 and TRBJ2-2; 9 bases fit TRBD1. This CDR3 is 16 amino acids long. The trim removed 0 bases at V and 3 bases at J, leaving 5 bases unmatched. Germline V gene data show CDR1 as DFQATT and CDR2 as SNEGSKA (reference sequence).

The chain has TRBV28 and TRBJ2-3, with TRBD2 matching over 10 bases. V shed 10 bases, J shed 15 bases, and the junction held 13 bases outside the gene matches. Germline V gene lookup returns CDR1 MDHEN and CDR2 SYDVKM. This CDR3 is 12 amino acids long. CDR3 DNA sequence: TGTGCCACTAGACCCCCGAGCGGGGGGGCTTATTTT. Amino acid sequence: CATRPPSGGAYF.

The chain links TRBV28 to TRBJ2-7; 10 nucleotides line up with TRBD1. The CDR3 spans 13 residues. V lost 8 bases to trimming and J lost 6 bases; unmatched junction nucleotides: 7. From germline, CDR1 is MDHEN and CDR2 SYDVKM. The CDR3 here is CASERDRGLEQYF. The CDR3 bases are TGTGCCAGCGAACGAGACAGGGGGCTCGAGCAGTACTTC.

J is TRBJ1-4 and V is TRBV5-1, with D perhaps TRBD1 (5 bases). Between the trimmed V and J ends, which lost 0 bases and 0 bases, there was a span of 18 bases. The germline V gene has CDR1 SGHRS and CDR2 YFSETQ. There are 19 residues in the CDR3. Written as DNA, the CDR3 is TGCGCCAGCAGCTTGGCCGAAATCCCTGGGGACGCAACTAATGAAAAACTGTTTTTT. Translating it yields CASSLAEIPGDATNEKLFF.

The chain employs TRBV12-5 and TRBJ1-1, with D maybe TRBD1 (6 bases). This CDR3 has 17 amino acids. The germline V and J ends were trimmed by 5 bases and 0 bases, with 19 bases remaining between them. Germline V gene sequence: CDR1 LGHNT, CDR2 FRNRAP. This CDR3 is CASGQNEGGTMNTEAFF. In nucleotides, the CDR3 is TGTGCTAGTGGTCAGAACGAAGGGGGAACCATGAACACTGAAGCTTTCTTT.

This clonotype was counted only a few times. The CDR3 DNA reads as TGCGCCAGCAGCCCCCGTCAAGTGGTAGAGACCCAGTACTTC. It is translated as CASSPRQVVETQYF. The V and J genes are TRBV5-1 and TRBJ2-5; D unresolved. CDR3 length: 14 residues. The ends were cut back, 4 bases at V and 4 bases at J, with 14 bases in the middle. The germline gives CDR1 SGHRS, CDR2 YFSETQ.

The chain carries TRBV27 and TRBJ2-5; D tentatively fits TRBD1 or TRBD2 (5 bases each). The better agreement between TRBJ2-7 and the DNA end casts doubt on the J call. CDR1 is MNHEY and CDR2 is SMNVEV in the germline V gene (reference sequence). This CDR3 is built from 15 residues. The chain's CDR3 is CASSPDRDGTYEQYF. The CDR3 DNA reads TGTGCCAGCAGTCCCGACCGGGACGGGACCTACGAGCAGTACTTC.

The chain joins TRBV5-1 to TRBJ2-7; 9 bases align to TRBD2. The CDR3 has 16 residues. Germline CDR1 reads SGHRS; CDR2 reads YFSETQ. Trimming took 2 bases from V and 3 from J; bases not matched to a gene: 9. CDR3 protein: CASSFVPSGKGYEQYF. CDR3 nucleotides: TGCGCCAGCAGCTTCGTGCCTAGCGGGAAGGGCTACGAGCAGTACTTC.

The chain combines TRBV4-2 with TRBJ2-5; 7 bases are a match to TRBD2. The DNA end is more similar to TRBJ2-7, so the J call may be wrong. The CDR3 has 18 amino acids. From germline, CDR1 is LGHNA and CDR2 YNFKEQ. CDR3 nucleotides: TGTGCCAGCAGCCAAGAATTGGCCGGGGGGTTGGGGAACTACGAGCAGTACTTC. Translating it yields CASSQELAGGLGNYEQYF.

This chain links TRBV27 with TRBJ1-2, with 8 bases aligning to TRBD1. J lost 4 bases, V lost 5 bases, and 15 bases had no gene match. The V gene's germline CDR1 is MNHEY and CDR2 SMNVEV (reference sequence). This CDR3 region has 17 residues. The chain's CDR3 is CASSPDRATTIRYGYTF. CDR3 DNA sequence: TGTGCCAGCAGTCCGGACAGGGCTACTACAATTCGCTATGGCTACACCTTC.

The chain employs TRBV29-1 and TRBJ1-1; D possibly corresponds to TRBD1 (5 bases). The CDR3 sequence is 13 residues long. Germline V gene lookup returns CDR1 SQVTM and CDR2 ANQGSEA. Trimming cost V 7 bases and J 0 bases, with 12 bases left between them. The CDR3 protein is CSGGGRMNTEAFF. The DNA of the CDR3 is TGCAGCGGGGGGGGAAGAATGAACACTGAAGCTTTCTTT.

V gene TRBV10-3 combines with J gene TRBJ2-5; TRBD2 might be the D (6 bases). The CDR3 extends over 14 amino acids. Trimming removed 4 bases from V and 6 bases from J, with 15 bases in between. Germline CDR1 is ENHRY and CDR2 is SYGVKD. The CDR3 region is CAISAPGGTKTQYF. The CDR3 DNA sequence: TGTGCCATCAGTGCCCCCGGCGGGACCAAGACCCAGTACTTC.